This T cell receptor (beta chain) emerged from a study of blood T cell repertoires in COVID-19. As for the study in general: Some COVID-19 samples were acute and others convalescent; all came from the United States, Italy and Spain. PBMCs, B-cell-depleted T cells, or T cells were the source of the cDNA or gDNA that made up the material.

Assay: immunoSEQ multiplex PCR; the TCRdb copy retains only in-frame clones and omits some. Here the sample spans 100,000 to 150,000 clones, roughly 84% being singletons. The V end was cut by 8 bases, the J end by 5 bases, with 9 bases between. In germline, CDR1 is MNHEY, CDR2 SVGAGI. CDR3 size: 11 residues. Sequencing was performed on peripheral blood. The sequence came from a woman under 40 who had recovered from COVID-19. The V call is TRBV6-5, the J call TRBJ1-2; no clear D gene. The CDR3 coding sequence is TGTGCCAGCGGTTCGGGATATGGCTACACCTTC. This codes for CASGSGYGYTF.